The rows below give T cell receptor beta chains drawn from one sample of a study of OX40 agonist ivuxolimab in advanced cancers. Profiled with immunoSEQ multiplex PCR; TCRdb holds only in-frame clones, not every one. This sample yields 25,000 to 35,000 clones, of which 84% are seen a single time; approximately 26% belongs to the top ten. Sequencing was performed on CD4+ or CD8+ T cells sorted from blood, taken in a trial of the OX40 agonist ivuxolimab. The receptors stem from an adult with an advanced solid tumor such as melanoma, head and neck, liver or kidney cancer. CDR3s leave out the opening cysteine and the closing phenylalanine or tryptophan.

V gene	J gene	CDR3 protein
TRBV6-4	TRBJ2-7	ASSTFSYEQY
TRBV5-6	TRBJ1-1	ASSRGTSMNTEAF
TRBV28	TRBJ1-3	ASTGTDSGNTIY
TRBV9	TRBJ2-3	ASSVSAPDTQY
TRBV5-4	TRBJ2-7	ASSGGTVSPYEQY
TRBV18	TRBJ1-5	ASSPLGGSPNQPQH
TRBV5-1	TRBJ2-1	ASSLGTFYNEQF
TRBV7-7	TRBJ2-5	ASSRYIGVADSGGETQY
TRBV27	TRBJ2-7	ASSFNRALNYEQY
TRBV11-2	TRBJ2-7	ASSFGSGSYEQY
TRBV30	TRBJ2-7	AWSDRWGEQY
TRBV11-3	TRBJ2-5	ASSLGGVQETQY
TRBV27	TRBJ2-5	ASSPPGSAARETQY
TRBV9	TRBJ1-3	ASSLEGLDSGNTIY